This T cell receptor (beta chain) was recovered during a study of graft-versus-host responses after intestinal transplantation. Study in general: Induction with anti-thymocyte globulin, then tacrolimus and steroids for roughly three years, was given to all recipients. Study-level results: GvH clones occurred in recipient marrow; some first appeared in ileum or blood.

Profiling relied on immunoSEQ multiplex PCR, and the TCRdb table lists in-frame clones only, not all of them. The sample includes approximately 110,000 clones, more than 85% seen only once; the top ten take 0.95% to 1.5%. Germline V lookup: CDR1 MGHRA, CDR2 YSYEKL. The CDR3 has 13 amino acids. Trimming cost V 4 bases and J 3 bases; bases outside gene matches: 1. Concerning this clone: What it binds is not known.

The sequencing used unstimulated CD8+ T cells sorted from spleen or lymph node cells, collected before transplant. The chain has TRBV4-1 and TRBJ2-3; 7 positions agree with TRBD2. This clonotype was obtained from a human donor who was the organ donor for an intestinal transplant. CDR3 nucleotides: TGCGCCAGCAGCCGCGGGAGAACAGATACGCAGTATTTT. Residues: CASSRGRTDTQYF.